Listed here are 22 T cell receptor beta chains from one sample, sequenced in a study of neoadjuvant anti-PD-1 for oral cavity cancer. Using immunoSEQ multiplex PCR, the repertoire was profiled, and TCRdb retains in-frame clones only, with some absent. The sample lists about 42,000 clones; about three quarters were seen once. This sample's time point: after neoadjuvant nivolumab, at surgical resection. The material sequenced was PBMCs, taken after nivolumab (anti-PD-1) treatment. Receptor source: a person aged 40-85 years with oral cavity squamous cell carcinoma.

The chain couples TRBV11-2 to TRBJ1-1; 8 bases are shared with TRBD1. This CDR3 is 18 amino acids long. V was pared by 5 bases and J by 5 bases, with 19 bases of the junction left unmatched. In germline, CDR1 is SGHAT, CDR2 FQNNGV. CDR3 sequence reads: CASSDHYQGARVETEAFF. In DNA, the CDR3 is TGTGCCAGCAGCGACCATTATCAGGGGGCGCGGGTGGAGACTGAAGCTTTCTTT.

The chain is built from TRBV5-4 and TRBJ1-2, with TRBD1 matching over 7 bases. The germline V gene has CDR1 SGHNT and CDR2 YYREEE (reference sequence). The CDR3 length is 13 residues. The trim removed 0 bases at V and 6 bases at J, leaving 2 bases unmatched. CDR3: CASSLAGGNGYTF. The DNA of the CDR3 is TGTGCCAGCAGCTTGGCAGGGGGTAATGGCTACACCTTC.

This clone was counted once. The CDR3 region is CASSLGDLYEQYF. Written as DNA, the CDR3 is TGCGCCAGCAGCTTGGGGGACCTCTACGAGCAGTACTTC. The J gene is TRBJ2-7, the V gene TRBV5-1, with D perhaps TRBD1 or TRBD2 (5 bases each). Trimming pared 0 bases from V and 3 bases from J, leaving 7 bases between. Germline CDR1 is SGHRS and CDR2 is YFSETQ. The CDR3 contains 13 residues. Full variable domain (rest looked up from reference TRBV5-1 and TRBJ2-7): KAGVTQTPRYLIKTRGQQVTLSCSPISGHRSVSWYQQTPGQGLQFLFEYFSETQRNKGNFPGRFSGRQFSNSRSEMNVSTLELGDSALYLCASSLGDLYEQYFGPGTRLTVT.

In this sample, this clone turned up a few times. The V and J genes are TRBV5-1 and TRBJ2-7, with D hard to call. Germline assignment: CDR1 SGHRS and CDR2 YFSETQ. With 4 bases removed from V and 2 bases from J, the gap between germline ends came to 13 bases. This CDR3 is 14 amino acids long. In DNA, the CDR3 is TGCGCCAGCAGCACGGACGCCCATGCCTACGAGCAGTACTTC. This sequence encodes CASSTDAHAYEQYF.

Comments on this clone: The junction and the germline gene differ at one end; a read error may be behind it. The genes are TRBV5-1 and TRBJ2-5; TRBD1 matches at 10 bases. Germline assignment: CDR1 SGHRS and CDR2 YFSETQ. This CDR3 is 16 amino acids long. The CDR3 DNA follows: TGCGCCAGCAGCCTGGGGGTGACAGGGGGCCAAGAGGCCCAGTACTTC. Translating it yields CASSLGVTGGQEAQYF. Together with reference TRBV5-1 and TRBJ2-5, the CDR3 gives the full variable domain: KAGVTQTPRYLIKTRGQQVTLSCSPISGHRSVSWYQQTPGQGLQFLFEYFSETQRNKGNFPGRFSGRQFSNSRSEMNVSTLELGDSALYLCASSLGVTGGQEAQYFGPGTRLLVL.

The V and J genes are TRBV11-2 and TRBJ2-7, with a tentative D call TRBD1 (6 bases). CDR3 length: 14 amino acids. V lost 7 bases and J lost 1, with 14 bases in between. Looked up from germline, CDR1 is SGHAT and CDR2 is FQNNGV. CDR3 region: CASMKGHSSYEQYF. The CDR3 nucleotides are TGTGCCAGCATGAAGGGACACTCTTCCTACGAGCAGTACTTC. Full variable domain (missing parts from reference TRBV11-2 and TRBJ2-7): EAGVAQSPRYKIIEKRQSVAFWCNPISGHATLYWYQQILGQGPKLLIQFQNNGVVDDSQLPKDRFSAERLKGVDSTLKIQPAKLEDSAVYLCASMKGHSSYEQYFGPGTRLTVT.

This clone was recorded once. The CDR3 bases are TGTGCCAGCAGCCTAGGGGGCAGGAGGAACACTGAAGCTTTCTTT. Amino acids: CASSLGGRRNTEAFF. The chain has TRBV6-5 and TRBJ1-1, with 7 bases identical to TRBD1. Germline trimming cut 6 bases from V and 1 base from J; bases unmatched to any gene: 8. The CDR3 spans 15 residues. Looked up from germline, CDR1 is MNHEY and CDR2 is SVGAGI.

This CDR3 is CASSPGTGGSDEQFF. CDR3 DNA: TGTGCCAGCAGCCCCGGGACAGGAGGATCGGATGAGCAGTTCTTC. The J gene is TRBJ2-1, the V gene TRBV7-9; 8 positions agree with TRBD1. Germline trimming cut 5 bases from V and 8 bases from J; bases unmatched to any gene: 11. This CDR3 has 15 residues. CDR1 SEHNR and CDR2 FQNEAQ come from the germline V gene (reference sequence).

V gene TRBV11-2 combines with J gene TRBJ2-5; 10 positions agree with TRBD2. The CDR3 loop spans 16 amino acids. The trim removed 3 bases at V and 5 bases at J, leaving 9 bases unmatched. CDR1 is SGHAT and CDR2 is FQNNGV in the germline V gene. This chain's CDR3 is CASSFTAGGLGETQYF. The CDR3 DNA sequence: TGTGCCAGCAGCTTTACAGCGGGGGGGCTGGGGGAGACCCAGTACTTC.

The CDR3 DNA reads as TGCGCCAGCAGCCTAAACAGTGGCACTGAAGCTTTCTTT. Its translation is CASSLNSGTEAFF. The chain has TRBV5-1 and TRBJ1-1; D is unresolved. V lost 4 bases and J lost 4, with 11 bases in between. The CDR3 is 13 amino acids. CDR1 SGHRS and CDR2 YFSETQ come from the germline V gene.

This clone has a single count. The rearrangement links TRBV7-2 to TRBJ1-5; D perhaps matches TRBD1 (6 bases). Germline values: CDR1 SGHTA, CDR2 FQGNSA. The CDR3 runs to 14 residues. The ends were cut back, 6 bases at V and 4 bases at J, with 13 bases in the middle. CDR3 sequence reads: CASRDGGLNQPQHF. CDR3 coding DNA: TGTGCCAGCAGGGACGGGGGCCTTAATCAGCCCCAGCATTTT.

This chain links TRBV5-1 with TRBJ1-4; D unclear. The germline V and J ends were trimmed by 2 bases and 7 bases, with 15 bases remaining between them. CDR1 and CDR2 (germline): SGHRS, YFSETQ. This CDR3 has 15 residues. The CDR3 is CASSLTGGGVEKLFF. The CDR3 nucleotides are TGCGCCAGCAGCTTAACGGGTGGAGGAGTTGAAAAACTGTTTTTT.

The chain has TRBV15 and TRBJ1-1; D gene ambiguous. Looked up from germline, CDR1 is LNHNV and CDR2 is YYDKDF (reference sequence). This CDR3 comprises 13 residues. V was pared by 1 base and J by 1 base, with 4 bases between. The CDR3 DNA reads as TGTGCCACCAGCAGAGGGGAGAACACTGAAGCTTTCTTT. This sequence encodes CATSRGENTEAFF.

This chain links TRBV5-6 with TRBJ2-1; D assignment may be TRBD1 or TRBD2 (5 bases each). This CDR3 contains 15 residues. CDR1 is SGHDT and CDR2 is YYEEEE in the germline V gene. V was cut by 4 bases and J by 0 bases, with 11 bases left in between. The CDR3 spells CASSAGARSYNEQFF. CDR3 DNA sequence: TGTGCCAGCAGCGCCGGGGCCCGCTCCTACAATGAGCAGTTCTTC. The full variable domain, its missing parts supplied by reference TRBV5-6 and TRBJ2-1, is DAGVTQSPTHLIKTRGQQVTLRCSPKSGHDTVSWYQQALGQGPQFIFQYYEEEERQRGNFPDRFSGHQFPNYSSELNVNALLLGDSALYLCASSAGARSYNEQFFGPGTRLTVL.

A single count supports this clone. V is TRBV5-1 and J is TRBJ2-1; no clear D. Per germline, CDR1 SGHRS and CDR2 YFSETQ. V lost 3 bases to trimming and J lost 3 bases, with 1 base between them. The CDR3 contains 11 residues. For the CDR3, the DNA is TGCGCCAGCAGCTACTACAATGAGCAGTTCTTC. Translated, it gives CASSYYNEQFF.

This clone occurred a few times. The chain couples TRBV25-1 to TRBJ1-1; perhaps TRBD1 as D (6 bases). The CDR3 runs 16 residues. Germline assignment: CDR1 MGHDK and CDR2 SYGVNS. Trimming left V 6 bases short and J 1 base short, with 18 bases between. The CDR3 protein is CASRTNAGAGNTEAFF. The CDR3, as DNA: TGTGCCAGCAGAACTAACGCGGGGGCAGGGAACACTGAAGCTTTCTTT. The full variable domain, with the rest looked up from reference TRBV25-1 and TRBJ1-1, is EADIYQTPRYLVIGTGKKITLECSQTMGHDKMYWYQQDPGMELHLIHYSYGVNSTEKGDLSSESTVSRIRTEHFPLTLESARPSHTSQYLCASRTNAGAGNTEAFFGQGTRLTVV.

This clone has just one count. This rearrangement joins TRBV6-5 to TRBJ1-2, with D perhaps matching TRBD1 (6 bases). The length of the CDR3 is 16 residues. CDR1 and CDR2 (germline): MNHEY, SVGAGI. Trimming took off 3 bases at V and 4 bases at J, with 18 bases between the two ends. The CDR3 protein is CASSYMGAGRGYGYTF. The DNA of the CDR3 is TGTGCCAGCAGTTATATGGGGGCCGGACGGGGCTATGGCTACACCTTC.

The V gene is TRBV30, the J gene TRBJ1-1; D uncertain. Germline V CDR1 and CDR2: GTSNPN, SVGIG (reference sequence). V gave up 2 bases and J gave up 6 bases, with 7 bases separating them. This CDR3 contains 11 residues. CDR3 nucleotides: TGTGCCTGGAGTCGGGAGGCTGAAGCTTTCTTT. This codes for CAWSREAEAFF. The full variable domain, in which reference TRBV30 and TRBJ1-1 provide the parts outside the CDR3, is SQTIHQWPATLVQPVGSPLSLECTVEGTSNPNLYWYRQAAGRGLQLLFYSVGIGQISSEVPQNLSASRPQDRQFILSSKKLLLSDSGFYLCAWSREAEAFFGQGTRLTVV.

This chain connects TRBV29-1 to TRBJ2-7; D unclear. Trimming pared 5 bases from V and 3 bases from J, leaving 11 bases between. The CDR3 extends over 12 amino acids. Germline CDR1 and CDR2: SQVTM and ANQGSEA. This CDR3 is CSVRVPDYEQYF. The CDR3 DNA reads as TGCAGCGTTCGAGTCCCCGACTACGAGCAGTACTTC.

This chain joins TRBV11-3 and TRBJ2-1; 11 bases line up with TRBD2. CDR1 is SGHNT and CDR2 is YENEEA in the germline V gene. CDR3 length: 15 residues. V gave up 4 bases and J gave up 5 bases; unmatched junction bases: 4. The CDR3 nucleotides are TGTGCCAGCAGCTCTAGCGGGGGGATTCACAATGAGCAGTTCTTC. This codes for CASSSSGGIHNEQFF.

The chain has TRBV27 and TRBJ1-2; the D gene is possibly TRBD1 (5 bases). The V gene's germline CDR1 is MNHEY and CDR2 SMNVEV (reference sequence). This CDR3 region has 15 residues. Trimming removed 8 bases at V and 8 bases at J, with 24 bases between. CDR3 in amino acids: CASPRRAPWLRGYTF. In nucleotides, the CDR3 is TGTGCCAGCCCCCGCAGGGCCCCTTGGTTAAGGGGCTACACCTTC.

The CDR3 coding sequence is TGTGCCAGCAGTTTCGGGGGACTAGCGTCACGGGAGCAGTTCTTC. Its translation: CASSFGGLASREQFF. The chain couples TRBV28 to TRBJ2-1; 10 nucleotides agree with TRBD2. The V and J ends lost 3 bases and 10 bases, in that order; junction bases with no gene match: 9. The CDR3 has 15 residues. Germline V gene sequence: CDR1 MDHEN, CDR2 SYDVKM.